The 6 T cell receptor beta chains listed next were all sequenced from one sample in a study of Ad26.COV2.S vaccination and SARS-CoV-2 variants. Produced via immunoSEQ multiplex PCR; TCRdb's table is partial and in-frame only. This table holds roughly 350,000 clones, roughly 91% found once. As to treatment: some 20 received Ad26.COV2.S at low or high dose, single or two shots; 5 received placebo; per-sample allocation not given. Vaccine and placebo recipients were sampled on day 63 after the first injection. This sample comprised peripheral blood, obtained in a trial of Ad26.COV2.S vaccine versus placebo. The receptors derive from a person between 18 and 60 years old who received the Ad26.COV2.S COVID-19 vaccine or a placebo.

The rearrangement links TRBV6-2 or TRBV6-3 to TRBJ2-1; TRBD2 aligns across 11 bases. The J segment lost 10 bases and the V segment lost 5 bases, leaving 13 bases of the junction unmatched. The CDR3 spans 16 residues. CDR1 MNHEY and CDR2 SVGEGT come from the germline V gene. This CDR3 reads CASSRGFSGGAPEQFF. Written as DNA, the CDR3 is TGTGCCAGCAGTCGAGGATTTAGCGGGGGGGCCCCGGAGCAGTTCTTC.

This chain connects TRBV4-1 to TRBJ2-7, with D maybe TRBD1 (6 bases). Trimming cost V 5 bases and J 5 bases, with 16 bases left between them. CDR3 length: 14 residues. Germline lookup yields CDR1 MGHRA and CDR2 YSYEKL. The CDR3 DNA reads as TGCGCCAGCAGCGAAAACAGGGATATCGACGAGCAGTACTTC. It specifies CASSENRDIDEQYF.

The chain recombines TRBV2 with TRBJ1-2; D gene ambiguous. This CDR3 has 14 residues. Germline loops: CDR1 SNHLY, CDR2 FYNNEI. Deletions cut 4 bases from V and 8 bases from J, with 17 bases between. The CDR3 spells CASSGYRESYGYTF. CDR3 nucleotides: TGTGCCAGCAGTGGTTATAGGGAGTCGTACGGCTACACCTTC.

This chain connects TRBV12-5 to TRBJ1-2, with D perhaps TRBD1 (6 bases). Trimming removed 4 bases at V and 7 bases at J, with 16 bases between. Germline lookup yields CDR1 LGHNT and CDR2 FRNRAP. This CDR3 comprises 14 residues. The chain's CDR3 is CASGWWGLRSGYTF. For the CDR3, the DNA is TGTGCTAGTGGTTGGTGGGGGCTTCGGAGTGGCTACACCTTC.

This rearrangement joins TRBV4-3 to TRBJ2-1; 7 nucleotides agree with TRBD2. The CDR3 sequence is 20 residues long. CDR1 and CDR2 (germline): LGHNA, YSLEER. The V segment lost 0 bases and the J segment 0 bases; nucleotides outside the gene matches: 14. The DNA of the CDR3 is TGCGCCAGCAGCCAAGATTTGGCGCTCGTAGCGGGCCGCTCCTACAATGAGCAGTTCTTC. Its translation: CASSQDLALVAGRSYNEQFF.

The chain carries TRBV5-1 and TRBJ2-5; tentatively, D is TRBD1 (6 bases). The length of the CDR3 is 16 residues. Germline V lookup: CDR1 SGHRS, CDR2 YFSETQ. Trimming took 3 bases from V and 3 from J, leaving 18 bases between them. The chain's CDR3 is CASSSAPQGLKETQYF. CDR3 nucleotide sequence: TGCGCCAGCAGCTCAGCGCCACAGGGTTTGAAAGAGACCCAGTACTTC.